The text below deals with one T cell receptor beta chain. Time point described: blood 2 weeks post-SBRT. Noted treatment: 15 Gy SBRT to primary tumor, nephrectomy 4 weeks later. These data come from a study of radiation and T cells in renal cell carcinoma. Germline assignment: CDR1 MNHEY and CDR2 SVGAGI. The CDR3 sequence is 15 residues long. Trimming took 6 bases from V and 0 from J, leaving 11 bases between them. TCRdb's table, derived via immunoSEQ multiplex PCR, lists solely in-frame clones and lacks some. The sample consists of tens of thousands of clones, around 86% of them appearing once. The sequencing used blood, collected from a patient whose treatment included radiotherapy and nephrectomy. V gene TRBV6-5 combines with J gene TRBJ1-4; D remains unclear. The sequence came from a woman aged 45-59 years with renal cell carcinoma. The CDR3 loop reads CASRDSGATNEKLFF. The CDR3, as DNA: TGTGCCAGCAGGGACTCGGGTGCAACTAATGAAAAACTGTTTTTT.